This T cell receptor beta chain was identified during a study of post-analysis software for immune sequencing data. Study at large: There were relapsing-remitting, secondary progressive and progressive-relapsing multiple sclerosis among the disease courses included.

The CDR3 spans 12 residues. V shed 6 bases, J shed 7 bases, and the junction held 8 bases outside the gene matches. From germline, CDR1 is SQVTM and CDR2 ANQGSEA. The study, taken as a whole, reports: A significant reduction in normalized Chao1 diversity was observed in multiple sclerosis patients versus controls. When patients were compared with controls, four to six TRBV segments were more frequent, TRBV5-6, TRBV5-1 and TRBV20-1 among them. Strong co-clustering by F measure was seen for same-batch samples.

Researchers reported that TCR beta cDNA libraries carried unique molecular identifiers. Some 500,000 cDNA molecules were recovered from an input of roughly 0.95 to 10 million T cells. A single record per CDR3 protein comes from TCRdb applying MiXCR to the PCR reads. The table has about 770,000 distinct CDR3 sequences, around 45% seen once; the top ten hold roughly 4.4%. In regard to this clonotype: Antigen unknown.

Sequenced: blood. This clonotype was obtained from a girl aged 5-17 years with multiple sclerosis. This chain links TRBV29-1 with TRBJ1-1, with 7 bases matching TRBD1. The CDR3 protein is CSVEGQRFEAFF. In nucleotides, the CDR3 is TGCAGCGTCGAGGGACAGCGATTTGAAGCTTTCTTT.